This T cell receptor (beta chain) emerged from a study of identical twins. With template switching, a universal primer site was added, and the cDNA carried unique molecular identifiers. TCRdb analysed the 5' RACE reads with MiXCR anew, one entry per CDR3 protein. Of fewer than 250,000 distinct CDR3 sequences listed, approximately 7.9% were seen once; the top ten hold around 5.4%. There are many counts of this clonotype. Germline CDR1 reads MNHEY; CDR2 reads SVGAGI. The CDR3 extends over 14 amino acids. V lost 0 bases and J lost 5, with 9 bases in between. This same sample was also taken into another study, of yellow fever vaccine responses in identical twins.

This chain joins TRBV6-5 and TRBJ2-3; perhaps TRBD1 as D (6 bases). Sequencing used CD8+ T cells sorted from blood. This TCR came from a woman younger than 35 in good health. Here the CDR3 reads CASSYSGGGDTQYF. The CDR3 coding sequence is TGTGCCAGCAGTTACTCAGGGGGTGGAGATACGCAGTATTTT.